Below, one T cell receptor beta chain is given with its context. Germline trimming cut 7 bases from V and 8 bases from J; bases unmatched to any gene: 5. The CDR3 covers 14 residues. This sample was taken from a study of T-cell reconstitution after alpha-beta-depleted transplantation in children. The library targeted TCRbeta and was prepared with unique molecular identifiers. A single record per CDR3 protein comes from TCRdb applying MiXCR to the PCR reads. The table includes about 360,000 distinct CDR3 sequences, 13% detected once. The TCR originated in a human donor who donated a stem cell graft to a child with Fanconi anemia. The input for sequencing was PBMCs, taken from the stem cell graft. V usage is TRBV12-3 or TRBV12-4 and J usage is TRBJ2-1, with 13 bases identical to TRBD2. As DNA, the CDR3 is TGTGCCAGCACAGGACTAGCGGGGGTTGATGAGCAGTTCTTC. Its protein product is CASTGLAGVDEQFF.